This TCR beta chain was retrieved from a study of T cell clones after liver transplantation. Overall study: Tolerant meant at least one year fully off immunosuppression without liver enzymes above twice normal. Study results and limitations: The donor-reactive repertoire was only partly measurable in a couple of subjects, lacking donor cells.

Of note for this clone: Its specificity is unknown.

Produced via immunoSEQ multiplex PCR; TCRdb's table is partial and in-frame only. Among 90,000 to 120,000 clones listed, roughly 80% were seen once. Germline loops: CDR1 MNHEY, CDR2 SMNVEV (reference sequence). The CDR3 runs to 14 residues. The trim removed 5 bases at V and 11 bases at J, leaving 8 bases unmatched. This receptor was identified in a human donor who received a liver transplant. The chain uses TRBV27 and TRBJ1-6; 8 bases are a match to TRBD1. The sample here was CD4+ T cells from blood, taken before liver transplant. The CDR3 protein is CASSRRTGTTPLHF. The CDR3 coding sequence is TGTGCCAGCAGTCGGCGGACAGGGACTACACCCCTCCACTTT.